The present T cell receptor beta chain was sequenced within a study of control samples from healthy donors and cancer patients. TCRdb's copy holds only in-frame clones and misses some; the assay was immunoSEQ multiplex PCR. Of more than 110,000 clones in the sample, about 88% are singletons; the top ten hold roughly 9%. In germline, CDR1 is GTSNPN, CDR2 SVGIG (reference sequence). With 4 bases removed from V and 5 bases from J, the gap between germline ends came to 12 bases. The CDR3 totals 13 residues. The specimen sequenced was blood. The rearrangement uses TRBV30 and TRBJ1-5; D is possibly TRBD1 (6 bases). This TCR came from a woman in her twenties or thirties in good health. CDR3 sequence reads: CAWTIRGDQPQHF. CDR3 nucleotides: TGTGCCTGGACGATCAGGGGAGATCAGCCCCAGCATTTT.